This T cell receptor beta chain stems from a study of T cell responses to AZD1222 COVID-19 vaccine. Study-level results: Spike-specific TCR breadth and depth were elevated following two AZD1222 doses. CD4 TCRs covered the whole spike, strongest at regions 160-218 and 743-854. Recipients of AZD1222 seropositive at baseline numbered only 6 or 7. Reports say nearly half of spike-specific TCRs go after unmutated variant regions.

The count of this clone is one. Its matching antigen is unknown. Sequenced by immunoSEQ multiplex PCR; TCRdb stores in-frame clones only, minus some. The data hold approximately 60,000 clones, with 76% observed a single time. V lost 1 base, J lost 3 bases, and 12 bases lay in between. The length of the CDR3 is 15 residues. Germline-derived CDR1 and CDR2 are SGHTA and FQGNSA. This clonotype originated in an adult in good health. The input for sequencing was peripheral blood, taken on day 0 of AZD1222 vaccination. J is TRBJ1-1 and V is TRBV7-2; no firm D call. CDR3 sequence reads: CASSLEEGGHTEAFF. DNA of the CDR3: TGTGCCAGCAGCTTAGAGGAGGGAGGTCACACTGAAGCTTTCTTT.